The present entry profiles one T cell receptor (beta chain) with its context. This entry comes from a study of blood T cell repertoires in COVID-19. For the study at large: The United States, Italy and Spain supplied acute and convalescent COVID-19 samples. In each case, the material was cDNA or gDNA derived from T cells, B-cell-depleted T cells, or PBMCs.

The CDR3 covers 14 residues. The ends lost 4 bases at V and 2 bases at J; junction bases unmatched: 5. CDR1 is SGHRS and CDR2 is YFSETQ in the germline V gene. As originally analysed: For nucleated cells, counts were estimated from reference gene primer amplification. This table comes from immunoSEQ multiplex PCR, and its TCRdb copy is limited to in-frame clones, with some not included. Clonal size and the V and J genes are those of that table, whereas D and trimming came from the DNA. The sample has under 65,000 clones; around 91% are singletons. This chain uses TRBV5-1 with TRBJ2-7, with 8 bases that match TRBD1. The receptor was isolated from a human donor in a cohort sampled during active COVID-19. Source material: peripheral blood. Written as DNA, the CDR3 is TGCGCCAGCAGCCCGGGGACAGGTCCCTACGAGCAGTACTTC. Translating gives CASSPGTGPYEQYF.